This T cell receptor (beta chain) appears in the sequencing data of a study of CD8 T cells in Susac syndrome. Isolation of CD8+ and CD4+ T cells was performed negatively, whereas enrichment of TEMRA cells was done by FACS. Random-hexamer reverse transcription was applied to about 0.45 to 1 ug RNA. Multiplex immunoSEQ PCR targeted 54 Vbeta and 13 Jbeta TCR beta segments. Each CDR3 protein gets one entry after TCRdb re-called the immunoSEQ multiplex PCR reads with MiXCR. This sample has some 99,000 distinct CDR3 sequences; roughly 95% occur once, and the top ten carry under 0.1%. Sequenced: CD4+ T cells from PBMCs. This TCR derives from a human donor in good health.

The CDR3 DNA reads TGTGCCAGCAGCGTAGTGCCGGGCGCGAACACCGGGGAGCTGTTTTTT. Translating it yields CASSVVPGANTGELFF. The V call is TRBV9, the J call TRBJ2-2; D gene ambiguous. The V gene lost 0 bases and the J gene lost 0 bases, with 9 bases spanning the gap. The CDR3 is 16 amino acids. CDR1 and CDR2 (germline): SGDLS, YYNGEE.